The T cell receptor beta chain under discussion was sequenced for a study of blood T cell repertoires in COVID-19. The V and J ends lost 0 bases and 1 base respectively, with 11 bases between them. Looked up from germline, CDR1 is SEHNR and CDR2 is FQNEAQ (reference sequence). CDR3 length: 16 amino acids. Sequencing was performed with immunoSEQ multiplex PCR; in TCRdb, only in-frame clones are kept and a portion is missing. The sample lists roughly 380,000 clones, about 80% seen once, with around 1.1% in the top ten. This clone was recorded only once. V and J are TRBV7-9 and TRBJ2-3, with D perhaps TRBD1 (6 bases). This TCR derives from a human donor with acute or convalescent COVID-19. The donor label of this sample is uncertain. Material: peripheral blood. In DNA, the CDR3 is TGTGCCAGCAGCTTAGCGGACAGCCACCGCACAGATACGCAGTATTTT. It yields the protein CASSLADSHRTDTQYF.